This is a list of T cell receptor beta chains from one sample in a study of T and B cells in COVID-19 patients. TCRdb processed the multiplex PCR reads anew with MiXCR; each CDR3 protein has one entry. The sample contains some 4,100 distinct CDR3 sequences, over 20% of which appear only once. Input material: blood. Source of these receptors: a human donor with active COVID-19. Each CDR3 is given with its conserved first and last residue. A D gene is named only where the DNA matches it firmly. Size is stated for part of the rows, as once, few or many counts, or as a class when the clone is expanded.

clone size,D gene,J gene,V gene,CDR3 DNA,CDR3 protein
few,.,TRBJ1-3,TRBV5-6,TGTGCCAGCAGCTTTTTCACCAAGAGGTCTGGAAACACCATATATTTT,CASSFFTKRSGNTIYF
many,.,TRBJ2-7,TRBV28,TGTGCCAGCAGTTCTCAACCCCCGCGGCAGGGCTTCTACGAGCAGTACTTC,CASSSQPPRQGFYEQYF
medium-sized,.,TRBJ2-2,TRBV6-2/TRBV6-3,TGTGCCAGCATCAGCAGAAACACCGGGGAGCTGTTTTTT,CASISRNTGELFF
medium-sized,.,TRBJ2-7,TRBV6-5,TGTGCCAGCAGTTACTCGTACAGAACCGGTACCTACGAGCAGTACTTC,CASSYSYRTGTYEQYF
few,.,TRBJ1-1,TRBV6-2/TRBV6-3,TGTGCCAGCACCCGTGGACGGCAGGGGAGGAACACTGAAGCTTTCTTT,CASTRGRQGRNTEAFF
medium-sized,.,TRBJ1-5,TRBV30,TGTGCCTGGAGTCTCGAGGGGGATAATCAGCCCCAGCATTTT,CAWSLEGDNQPQHF
medium-sized,TRBD2,TRBJ2-5,TRBV5-4,TGTGCCAGCAGCTTGGGCCCAAGCGGGGCGATAGAGACCCAGTACTTC,CASSLGPSGAIETQYF
many,.,TRBJ1-6,TRBV12-3/TRBV12-4,TGTGCCAGCAGTTTTGGGGGATTTTCACCCCTCCACTTT,CASSFGGFSPLHF
.,TRBD2,TRBJ2-5,TRBV19,TGTGCCAGTAGTAAACTGGGACTAGCGGTCCAAGAGACCCAGTACTTC,CASSKLGLAVQETQYF
.,TRBD1,TRBJ1-3,TRBV6-5,TGTGCCAGCAGTCAATTGACAGGGGCTGGAAACACCATATATTTT,CASSQLTGAGNTIYF
.,TRBD2,TRBJ2-3,TRBV6-5,TGTGCCAGCAGTTACTCCGTAGCGGGAGGGAGAGATACGCAGTATTTT,CASSYSVAGGRDTQYF
few,.,TRBJ2-1,TRBV20-1,TGCAGTGGCGGACCCTACAATGAGCAGTTCTTC,CSGGPYNEQFF
.,.,TRBJ2-3,TRBV12-3/TRBV12-4,TGTGCCAGCAGTTTAGCGGGAGGCACAGATACGCAGTATTTT,CASSLAGGTDTQYF
.,.,TRBJ1-5,TRBV6-2/TRBV6-3,TGTGCCAGCAACGGAGGGGGAGGCATCAATCAGCCCCAGCATTTT,CASNGGGGINQPQHF
medium-sized,.,TRBJ2-3,TRBV5-6,TGTGCCAGCAGCTATAGCGGCACAGATACGCAGTATTTT,CASSYSGTDTQYF
once,.,TRBJ1-2,TRBV28,TGTGCCAGCAGTTTCCTACAGGGCTATGGCTACACCTTC,CASSFLQGYGYTF
.,.,TRBJ1-4,TRBV28,TGTGCCAGCAGCATGGGGGGCATTAAGGGTGAAAAACTGTTTTTT,CASSMGGIKGEKLFF
.,TRBD1,TRBJ1-5,TRBV5-1,TGCGCCAGCAGCACGACAGGGAGGGCGGAACAGCCCCAGCATTTT,CASSTTGRAEQPQHF
medium-sized,TRBD1,TRBJ1-1,TRBV30,TGTGCCTGGTGGACAGGGTGGTTGGCTGAAGCTTTCTTT,CAWWTGWLAEAFF
few,.,TRBJ2-4,TRBV11-3,TGTGCCAGCAGCTTAGATGATAGCAGTGACATTCAGTACTTC,CASSLDDSSDIQYF
medium-sized,.,TRBJ2-1,TRBV7-2,TGTGCCAGCAGCCGACCCCTAGGGGAGCAGTTCTTC,CASSRPLGEQFF
medium-sized,.,TRBJ2-5,TRBV13,TGTGCCAGCAGCTCAATTACAGGGACGGGGACCCAGTACTTC,CASSSITGTGTQYF
few,TRBD1,TRBJ2-7,TRBV7-9,TGTGCCAGCAGCTCGTTAGGACAGGGGGTAGTCGACGAGCAGTACTTC,CASSSLGQGVVDEQYF
few,TRBD1,TRBJ1-2,TRBV20-1,TGCAGTGCTACGAGGACAGGCCTCTATGGCTACACCTTC,CSATRTGLYGYTF
.,.,TRBJ2-3,TRBV12-3/TRBV12-4,TGTGCCAGCAGCCCTGGGACTCGCACAGATACGCAGTATTTT,CASSPGTRTDTQYF
.,TRBD2,TRBJ2-3,TRBV19,TGTGCCAGTAGTATAGGACTAGCGGGAGATACGCAGTATTTT,CASSIGLAGDTQYF
medium-sized,TRBD1,TRBJ2-7,TRBV27,TGTGCCAGCAGTACCCGGGACAGGTCAACCTACGAGCAGTACTTC,CASSTRDRSTYEQYF
medium-sized,.,TRBJ2-7,TRBV27,TGTGCCAGCAGTTTCTCCATGAGCTCCTACGAGCAGTACTTC,CASSFSMSSYEQYF
medium-sized,.,TRBJ2-7,TRBV6-2/TRBV6-3,TGTGCCAGCAGTCCTTATCCGACAGGTCCGTCCTACGAGCAGTACTTC,CASSPYPTGPSYEQYF
.,TRBD2,TRBJ2-5,TRBV30,TGTGCCTGGCGGAGTAAGAGCGGGAGGATTGGGGGCCAAGAGACCCAGTACTTC,CAWRSKSGRIGGQETQYF
medium-sized,TRBD2,TRBJ2-2,TRBV12-3/TRBV12-4,TGTGCCAGCAGTTTGGCAGGGACTAGCGGCACCGGGGAGCTGTTTTTT,CASSLAGTSGTGELFF
.,TRBD1,TRBJ2-1,TRBV10-2,TGCGCCAGCAGTGCGATCGGGACAGCGAATGAGCAGTTCTTC,CASSAIGTANEQFF
few,TRBD1,TRBJ2-3,TRBV27,TGTGCCAGCAGTTTCCAGGGGGCGAAGGATACGCAGTATTTT,CASSFQGAKDTQYF
medium-sized,.,TRBJ2-2,TRBV5-1,TGCGCCAGCAGCTTTTCCCTCGGAAACACCGGGGAGCTGTTTTTT,CASSFSLGNTGELFF
medium-sized,TRBD1,TRBJ1-5,TRBV12-3/TRBV12-4,TGTGCCAGCAGTTCAGGGGGTGGCAATCAGCCCCAGCATTTT,CASSSGGGNQPQHF
.,TRBD1,TRBJ1-1,TRBV20-1,TGCAGTGCTCAAGTACAGGGGTTAGGCGCTTTCTTT,CSAQVQGLGAFF
few,.,TRBJ1-2,TRBV5-1,TGCGCCAGCAGCCGCAATACAGGGACCGGCTACACCTTC,CASSRNTGTGYTF
medium-sized,.,TRBJ2-6,TRBV27,TGTGCCAGCAGACAGAGCTCTGGGGCCAACGTCCTGACTTTC,CASRQSSGANVLTF